The source of this TCR beta chain is a study of OX40 agonist ivuxolimab in advanced cancers. At the level of the study: Ivuxolimab is an agonistic anti-OX40 (CD134) antibody, and patients were treated with it. Of mixed ages from roughly 23 to 85 and averaging about 65 years, the group was around 78% male.

The study sampled blood at baseline, cycle 4 day 1, and cycle 7 day 1. Only in-frame clones appear in the TCRdb table, and some are missing; sequencing was by immunoSEQ multiplex PCR. The repertoire includes fewer than 85,000 clones, just under 90% of them detected once, and approximately 2.3% sits in the top ten. This specimen consisted of CD4+ or CD8+ T cells sorted from blood, obtained in a trial of the OX40 agonist ivuxolimab. The TCR was taken from an adult with an advanced solid tumor such as melanoma, head and neck, liver or kidney cancer.

The CDR3: CAWRRQGFRSPLHF. CDR3 nucleotides: TGTGCCTGGAGGCGGCAGGGGTTTAGGTCACCCCTCCACTTT. The chain joins TRBV30 to TRBJ1-6, with D perhaps TRBD1 (6 bases). Germline V gene lookup returns CDR1 GTSNPN and CDR2 SVGIG (reference sequence). The CDR3 is 14 amino acids. The germline V and J ends were trimmed by 3 bases and 10 bases, with 16 bases remaining between them.